Below are 31 T cell receptor beta chains sequenced from a single sample in a study of blood T cells in healthy people across ages. For the second PCR, which ran for roughly 6 to 12 cycles, a sample-barcoded 5' primer and a J-beta primer mix were used. TCRdb used MiXCR to reprocess the 5' RACE reads, holding one entry per CDR3 protein. The table lists approximately 600,000 distinct CDR3 sequences, under 65% of them singletons. The source material was blood. The origin of the receptors is a man aged 60-69 years in good health.

This rearrangement joins TRBV20-1 to TRBJ1-5; a weak D match, TRBD1 (5 bases). This CDR3 region has 14 residues. Trimming took off 5 bases at V and 0 bases at J, with 11 bases between the two ends. Germline V gene sequence: CDR1 DFQATT, CDR2 SNEGSKA (reference sequence). Here the CDR3 reads CSAGGSYSNQPQHF. The DNA for the CDR3 is TGCAGTGCTGGGGGGAGCTATAGCAATCAGCCCCAGCATTTT.

The chain combines TRBV12-3 or TRBV12-4 with TRBJ1-1; D is uncertain. The V gene lost 6 bases and the J gene lost 1 base, with 15 bases spanning the gap. This CDR3 is built from 15 residues. CDR3 in DNA: TGTGCCAGCAGCTCTACGACCCTGGGGAACACTGAAGCTTTCTTT. Translated: CASSSTTLGNTEAFF.

The chain joins TRBV3-1 to TRBJ2-2; D is ambiguous. Trimming cost V 0 bases and J 1 base, with 9 bases left between them. The length of the CDR3 is 16 residues. Germline CDR1 is LGHDT and CDR2 is YNNKEL (reference sequence). The CDR3, as DNA: TGTGCCAGCAGCCAAGAAGGGCGAGTGAACACCGGGGAGCTGTTTTTT. Protein product: CASSQEGRVNTGELFF.

Comment on this clonotype: A read error is possible here, since a much larger clone lies one base away. The chain combines TRBV7-9 with TRBJ2-3, with 7 bases that match TRBD2. The length of the CDR3 is 14 residues. CDR1 SEHNR and CDR2 FQNEAQ come from the germline V gene (reference sequence). CDR3 in DNA: TGTGCCAGCAGCTTAGGCAGCGGGGCAGATGCGCAGTATTTT. Its protein is CASSLGSGADAQYF.

The genes are TRBV10-3 and TRBJ2-3; D remains ambiguous. CDR1 is ENHRY and CDR2 is SYGVKD in the germline V gene. The CDR3 contains 14 residues. Trimming pared 2 bases from V and 9 bases from J, leaving 15 bases between. CDR3 sequence: CAISEATGSPTQYF. Written as DNA, the CDR3 is TGTGCCATCAGTGAGGCGACGGGCTCCCCGACGCAGTATTTT.

The rearrangement links TRBV20-1 to TRBJ2-5, with 10 bases that match TRBD2. From germline, CDR1 is DFQATT and CDR2 SNEGSKA (reference sequence). The CDR3 totals 16 residues. V was pared by 3 bases and J by 2 bases, with 9 bases of the junction left unmatched. The CDR3: CSASSPGLAKQETQYF. The CDR3 DNA reads TGCAGTGCTAGTTCGCCGGGACTAGCGAAACAAGAGACCCAGTACTTC.

As concerns this clonotype: Here the CDR3 omits its conserved ending phenylalanine or tryptophan, so a read error is the likely source. The CDR3 sequence: CATSAWIRSSSYEQYY. CDR3 nucleotides: TGTGCCACCAGTGCCTGGATAAGGAGCAGCTCCTACGAGCAGTACTAC. The chain uses TRBV24-1 and TRBJ2-7; D not resolved. Germline CDR1 reads KGHDR; CDR2 reads SFDVKD. The length of the CDR3 is 16 residues. Between the trimmed V and J ends, which lost 5 bases and 0 bases, there was a span of 16 bases.

This clonotype was counted between two and nine times. The rearrangement links TRBV6-5 to TRBJ2-7, with D perhaps TRBD2 (5 bases). V was clipped by 2 bases and J by 10 bases, with 9 bases between them. The CDR3 contains 11 residues. In germline, CDR1 is MNHEY, CDR2 SVGAGI. CDR3 DNA sequence: TGTGCCAGCAGTTACGAGACTACCCAGTACTTC. This encodes CASSYETTQYF.

This clonotype was picked up a small number of times. The rearrangement joins TRBV18 to TRBJ2-4; TRBD1 matches 7 bases. The DNA end favors TRBJ2-7, so the J call may be wrong. Germline loops: CDR1 KGHSH, CDR2 LQKENI. The CDR3 contains 14 residues. CDR3 region: CASSRPGQPYEQYF. CDR3 DNA sequence: TGTGCCAGCTCACGGCCGGGACAGCCCTACGAGCAGTACTTC.

CDR3 sequence: CAINGQGTDTQYF. The CDR3 DNA follows: TGTGCCATCAACGGACAGGGGACAGATACGCAGTATTTT. V usage is TRBV10-3 and J usage is TRBJ2-3; 9 bases are shared with TRBD1. This CDR3 is 13 amino acids long. V dropped 7 bases and J dropped 3; count of bases not matched to a gene: 2. CDR1 and CDR2 from the germline V gene are ENHRY and SYGVKD.

This chain links TRBV6-5 with TRBJ1-2, with a possible D match to TRBD1 (6 bases). The germline CDR1 and CDR2 sequences are MNHEY and SVGAGI. The CDR3 is 15 amino acids. V lost 0 bases, J lost 4 bases, and 12 bases lay in between. CDR3 coding DNA: TGTGCCAGCAGTTACTCGTTCGCAGGGGTCTATGGCTACACCTTC. It yields the protein CASSYSFAGVYGYTF.

A few counts support this clonotype. The chain uses TRBV27 and TRBJ1-1, with D possibly being TRBD1 (5 bases). The V gene lost 4 bases and the J gene lost 2 bases, with 14 bases spanning the gap. Germline CDR1 is MNHEY and CDR2 is SMNVEV (reference sequence). This CDR3 has 15 amino acids. The DNA of the CDR3 is TGTGCCAGCAGTTCGTTAGGGGCCGATAACACTGAAGCTTTCTTT. This gives the protein CASSSLGADNTEAFF.

The chain uses TRBV11-2 and TRBJ2-1, with 9 bases lining up with TRBD1. The J segment lost 6 bases and the V segment lost 3 bases, leaving 3 bases of the junction unmatched. Germline-derived CDR1 and CDR2 are SGHAT and FQNNGV. The CDR3 has 14 residues. The CDR3 coding sequence is TGTGCCAGCAGCTTCGGGACAGGGATCAATGAGCAGTTCTTC. It translates to CASSFGTGINEQFF. Full variable domain (remainder filled in from reference TRBV11-2 and TRBJ2-1): EAGVAQSPRYKIIEKRQSVAFWCNPISGHATLYWYQQILGQGPKLLIQFQNNGVVDDSQLPKDRFSAERLKGVDSTLKIQPAKLEDSAVYLCASSFGTGINEQFFGPGTRLTVL.

This chain joins TRBV5-5 and TRBJ2-7; 9 nucleotides agree with TRBD1. J gave up 3 bases and V 4 bases, and 5 bases lay outside the gene matches. Germline V gene lookup returns CDR1 SGHKS and CDR2 YYEKEE (reference sequence). This CDR3 is 14 amino acids long. The chain's CDR3 is CASSRGQGGYEQYF. The CDR3 DNA reads as TGTGCCAGCAGCCGGGGACAGGGTGGCTACGAGCAGTACTTC.

J is TRBJ2-7 and V is TRBV27; a weak D match, TRBD1 (6 bases). The CDR3 runs to 14 residues. V was trimmed by 8 bases and J by 2 bases, leaving 16 bases between them. Per the germline V gene, CDR1 is MNHEY and CDR2 is SMNVEV (reference sequence). The CDR3 loop is CASARGGGPYEQYF. Written as DNA, the CDR3 is TGTGCCAGCGCCAGGGGTGGCGGCCCCTACGAGCAGTACTTC.

This clonotype was observed a handful of times. The J gene is TRBJ2-2, the V gene TRBV6-2 or TRBV6-3; D gene ambiguous. The CDR3 is 14 amino acids. Germline CDR1 and CDR2: MNHEY and SVGEGT. V lost 5 bases and J 6 bases, leaving 13 bases between the germline ends. In nucleotides, the CDR3 is TGTGCCAGCAGTAACCCCACATCGGCCGGGGAGCTGTTTTTT. Its protein is CASSNPTSAGELFF.

The rearrangement uses TRBV28 and TRBJ2-7; D may match TRBD1 or TRBD2 (6 bases each). Germline V gene data show CDR1 as MDHEN and CDR2 as SYDVKM. The germline V and J ends were trimmed by 6 bases and 10 bases, with 19 bases remaining between them. This CDR3 is 13 amino acids long. CDR3: CASRTGGLGIQYF. Here the CDR3 DNA reads TGTGCCAGCAGAACCGGGGGCCTGGGGATTCAGTACTTC.

The V call is TRBV20-1, the J call TRBJ1-2; TRBD1 matches 7 bases. Germline trimming cut 3 bases from V and 2 bases from J; bases unmatched to any gene: 6. CDR1 is DFQATT and CDR2 is SNEGSKA in the germline V gene (reference sequence). The CDR3 runs to 14 residues. CDR3 nucleotides: TGCAGTGCTAGCTCGACGGACAGGAACTATGGCTACACCTTC. Translated, it gives CSASSTDRNYGYTF.

The V and J genes are TRBV7-2 and TRBJ2-3; a possible D gene is TRBD2 (5 bases). From germline, CDR1 is SGHTA and CDR2 FQGNSA. Between the trimmed V and J ends, which lost 1 base and 4 bases, there was a span of 12 bases. The CDR3 contains 15 residues. This CDR3 is CASSLVRGWADTQYF. The CDR3 region has the DNA TGTGCCAGCAGCTTAGTACGGGGTTGGGCAGATACGCAGTATTTT.

There are a few counts of this clonotype. The chain employs TRBV7-2 and TRBJ1-6; D remains unclear. CDR1 and CDR2 (germline): SGHTA, FQGNSA. The CDR3 contains 15 residues. Between the trimmed V and J ends, which lost 1 base and 10 bases, there was a span of 14 bases. The CDR3 DNA reads as TGTGCCAGCAGCTTAGGGAGAGGGATCGGATCACCCCTCCACTTT. It is translated as CASSLGRGIGSPLHF.

J is TRBJ2-5 and V is TRBV4-1; D ambiguous. The V gene lost 1 base and the J gene lost 3 bases, with 6 bases spanning the gap. This CDR3 contains 13 residues. Germline CDR1 and CDR2: MGHRA and YSYEKL. DNA of the CDR3: TGCGCCAGCAGCCAAGTGCAGGAAGAGACCCAGTACTTC. Residues: CASSQVQEETQYF.

This chain links TRBV29-1 with TRBJ1-2, with 9 bases aligning to TRBD1. CDR1 is SQVTM and CDR2 is ANQGSEA in the germline V gene. Unmatched junction bases numbered 5, after V lost 4 bases and J lost 8 bases. There are 12 residues in the CDR3. The CDR3 reads CSVGGQGAGYTF. CDR3 in DNA: TGCAGCGTTGGGGGACAGGGAGCCGGCTACACCTTC.

The chain employs TRBV20-1 and TRBJ2-3; D gene unclear. This CDR3 region has 13 residues. CDR1 and CDR2 from the germline V gene are DFQATT and SNEGSKA (reference sequence). The CDR3 nucleotides read TGCAATGAACACAGTGATAGCACAGATACGCAGTATTTT. Encoded protein: CNEHSDSTDTQYF.

Only a few counts were recorded for this clonotype. The V and J genes are TRBV4-2 and TRBJ1-4; D is uncertain. Germline loops: CDR1 LGHNA, CDR2 YNFKEQ. With 1 base removed from V and 0 bases from J, the gap between germline ends came to 9 bases. This CDR3 has 16 residues. CDR3 in DNA: TGTGCCAGCAGCCAAGTCGGCAGTGCAACTAATGAAAAACTGTTTTTT. Translation: CASSQVGSATNEKLFF.

Of note for this clonotype: The junction shows a germline mismatch at one end, possibly a read error. The rearrangement uses TRBV15 and TRBJ2-5; 7 nucleotides match TRBD2. Germline assignment: CDR1 LNHNV and CDR2 YYDKDF (reference sequence). This CDR3 has 13 amino acids. The CDR3 reads CVTSRSGGETQYF. The CDR3 nucleotides are TGTGTCACCAGCAGATCGGGGGGAGAGACCCAGTACTTC.

This clonotype has more than one count but fewer than ten. V usage is TRBV4-1 and J usage is TRBJ2-6, with TRBD1 as a possible D gene (5 bases). There are 18 residues in the CDR3. V lost 4 bases to trimming and J lost 0 bases, with 16 bases between them. Germline V gene lookup returns CDR1 MGHRA and CDR2 YSYEKL. The CDR3 DNA reads as TGCGCCAGCAGCCTTCAAGATCCAGGGCCCTCTGGGGCCAACGTCCTGACTTTC. Translation gives CASSLQDPGPSGANVLTF.

The V and J genes are TRBV3-1 and TRBJ2-4; D ambiguous. The CDR3 extends over 14 amino acids. The V end lost 4 bases, the J end lost 0 bases, and 7 bases lay between the germline ends. From germline, CDR1 is LGHDT and CDR2 YNNKEL (reference sequence). CDR3 sequence reads: CASSLTSAKNIQYF. DNA for the CDR3: TGTGCCAGCAGCCTGACATCAGCCAAAAACATTCAGTACTTC. Complete variable domain (other parts from reference TRBV3-1 and TRBJ2-4): DTAVSQTPKYLVTQMGNDKSIKCEQNLGHDTMYWYKQDSKKFLKIMFSYNNKELIINETVPNRFSPKSPDKAHLNLHINSLELGDSAVYFCASSLTSAKNIQYFGAGTRLSVL.

The CDR3 loop is CASSPRGSYEQYF. The CDR3 nucleotides read TGTGCCAGCTCACCACGTGGCTCCTACGAGCAGTACTTC. J is TRBJ2-7 and V is TRBV18; D is unresolved. The CDR3 is 13 residues long. Germline assignment: CDR1 KGHSH and CDR2 LQKENI. Trimming cost V 1 base and J 0 bases, with 4 bases left between them. The complete variable domain, with remaining parts taken from reference TRBV18 and TRBJ2-7, reads NAGVMQNPRHLVRRRGQEARLRCSPMKGHSHVYWYRQLPEEGLKFMVYLQKENIIDESGMPKERFSAEFPKEGPSILRIQQVVRGDSAAYFCASSPRGSYEQYFGPGTRLTVT.

CDR3 in amino acids: CASSRPGQGSNYGYTF. Written as DNA, the CDR3 is TGTGCCAGCAGCCGACCGGGACAGGGCTCTAACTATGGCTACACCTTC. The rearrangement joins TRBV4-2 to TRBJ1-2; 9 bases are shared with TRBD1. The ends lost 4 bases at V and 0 bases at J; junction bases unmatched: 6. The CDR3 spans 16 residues. Germline lookup yields CDR1 LGHNA and CDR2 YNFKEQ.

The chain is built from TRBV7-8 and TRBJ1-2, with D possibly being TRBD1 (5 bases). The germline V and J ends were trimmed by 5 bases and 6 bases, with 16 bases remaining between them. The CDR3 covers 14 residues. Germline CDR1 is SGHVS and CDR2 is FQNEAQ. The DNA for the CDR3 is TGTGCCAGCAGCAAAACCCGGGACGGCGATGGCTACACCTTC. Encoded protein: CASSKTRDGDGYTF.

The chain is built from TRBV6-5 and TRBJ2-5; D remains unclear. The J call may be incorrect, as the DNA end agrees better with TRBJ2-7. Germline CDR1 reads MNHEY; CDR2 reads SVGAGI. This CDR3 region has 13 residues. For the CDR3, the DNA is TGTGCCAGCAGGGTGACTGCGTCCTACGAGCAGTACTTC. Amino acid sequence: CASRVTASYEQYF.